This T cell receptor beta chain originates from a study of blood T cell repertoires in COVID-19. The wider study: There were acute and convalescent COVID-19 samples, and they came from the United States, Italy and Spain.

This CDR3 contains 14 residues. V was clipped by 1 base and J by 8 bases; unmatched bases: 5. Germline V CDR1 and CDR2: SGHTA, FQGNSA. Measured with immunoSEQ multiplex PCR; TCRdb has only the in-frame clones, and not every one. This sample has 35,000 to 45,000 clones, with 60% to 85% found just once. The source is a man aged 55 to 70 with active COVID-19. The chain carries TRBV7-2 and TRBJ2-1; 7 bases align to TRBD2. Sequenced material: peripheral blood. The DNA of the CDR3 is TGTGCCAGCAGCTTAGACCTAGCGGTCGATGAGCAGTTCTTC. Protein: CASSLDLAVDEQFF. The full variable domain, rest sourced from reference TRBV7-2 and TRBJ2-1, is GAGVSQSPSNKVTEKGKDVELRCDPISGHTALYWYRQSLGQGLEFLIYFQGNSAPDKSGLPSDRFSAERTGGSVSTLTIQRTQQEDSAVYLCASSLDLAVDEQFFGPGTRLTVL.